This T cell receptor (beta chain) was identified during a study of blood T cell repertoires in COVID-19. Study as a whole: Donors in the United States, Italy and Spain gave samples during acute or convalescent COVID-19. PBMCs, B-cell-depleted T cells, or T cells provided the cDNA or gDNA that made up the material.

During active infection, Seattle patients enrolled and were then monitored through disease. Original processing methods: It was from reference gene primer amplification that nucleated cell counts were estimated. Measured with immunoSEQ multiplex PCR; TCRdb has only the in-frame clones, and not every one. Clonal size and the V and J genes are those of that table, whereas D and trimming came from the DNA. This sample has 160,000 or so clones, with 70% to 80% found just once. J lost 5 bases, V lost 4 bases, and 5 bases had no gene match. CDR3 length: 16 residues. Per germline, CDR1 SGHRS and CDR2 YFSETQ.

Sequenced material: peripheral blood. This receptor was identified in an older woman with COVID-19, enrolled during active disease. The genes are TRBV5-1 and TRBJ2-2; TRBD2 aligns across 13 bases. The CDR3 sequence is CASSPKGLAGTGELFF. In DNA, the CDR3 is TGCGCCAGCAGCCCCAAGGGACTAGCGGGAACCGGGGAGCTGTTTTTT. The variable domain in full, with the rest retrieved from reference TRBV5-1 and TRBJ2-2, is KAGVTQTPRYLIKTRGQQVTLSCSPISGHRSVSWYQQTPGQGLQFLFEYFSETQRNKGNFPGRFSGRQFSNSRSEMNVSTLELGDSALYLCASSPKGLAGTGELFFGEGSRLTVL.